The sequence of this T cell receptor beta chain was determined in a study of shared clonotypes between healthy human individuals. The CDR3 runs to 13 residues. Trimming shortened V by 5 bases and J by 2 bases, and 9 bases separated the two germline ends. Germline V gives CDR1 MNHNY, CDR2 SVGAGI (reference sequence). Naive CD8 populations comprised CD45RO-negative cells positively selected for CCR7, excluding terminally differentiated effector memory CD45RA+ cells. Sequencing used immunoSEQ multiplex PCR; TCRdb keeps in-frame clones, though not all of them. The sample shows roughly 770,000 clones, around 96% of them seen only once.

Sequencing was carried out using naive CD8+ T cells sorted from blood. This receptor was taken from a man younger than 45 in good health. V and J are TRBV6-6 and TRBJ1-2; the D gene is possibly TRBD1 (6 bases). CDR3 amino acids: CASSPTGNYGYTF. The CDR3 region has the DNA TGTGCCAGCAGTCCAACAGGGAACTATGGCTACACCTTC.